The 16 T cell receptor beta chains reported below all come from one sample, sequenced in a study of blood T cell repertoires in COVID-19. The repertoire was sequenced with immunoSEQ multiplex PCR; TCRdb's copy has only in-frame clones and lacks some. The table includes around 340,000 clones, 75% to 90% detected once. Input material: peripheral blood. The receptors originated from an older woman with COVID-19, enrolled during active disease.

V usage is TRBV3-1 (or the pseudogene TRBV3-2) and J usage is TRBJ2-3, with 10 positions matching TRBD2. The CDR3 has 15 amino acids. V lost 6 bases, J lost 4 bases, and 7 bases stayed unmatched. Germline V lookup: CDR1 LGHDT, CDR2 YNNKEL (reference sequence). CDR3 region: CASSSQTSGPDTQYF. The CDR3 region has the DNA TGTGCCAGCAGTTCTCAGACTAGCGGGCCAGATACGCAGTATTTT.

The rearrangement uses TRBV9 and TRBJ1-1; possibly TRBD1 for D (5 bases). The V end lost 3 bases, the J end lost 3 bases, and 12 bases lay between the germline ends. CDR1 and CDR2 from the germline V gene are SGDLS and YYNGEE. The CDR3 totals 14 residues. The CDR3 nucleotides are TGTGCCAGCAGCGCTTACGGGACTGACACTGAAGCTTTCTTT. Protein sequence: CASSAYGTDTEAFF.

This clone came up a few times. The chain links TRBV29-1 to TRBJ2-3; D is undetermined. The V gene's germline CDR1 is SQVTM and CDR2 ANQGSEA. This CDR3 spans 11 amino acids. V lost 3 bases and J lost 6, with 7 bases in between. CDR3 amino acids: CSVDSGDTQYF. The CDR3 DNA is TGCAGCGTTGATTCTGGCGATACGCAGTATTTT.

The chain joins TRBV4-2 to TRBJ1-1; a possible D gene is TRBD1 (6 bases). The CDR3 length is 16 residues. Looked up from germline, CDR1 is LGHNA and CDR2 is YNFKEQ. V was cut by 1 base and J by 0 bases, with 12 bases left in between. CDR3 in DNA: TGTGCCAGCAGCCAAGCCCAAGGGGGAATGAACACTGAAGCTTTCTTT. Protein sequence: CASSQAQGGMNTEAFF.

The V call is TRBV13, the J call TRBJ2-3, with 10 bases lining up with TRBD1. This CDR3 is 13 amino acids long. V shed 4 bases and J 6 bases; nucleotides not matched to a gene: 1. Germline assignment: CDR1 PRHDT and CDR2 FYEKMQ (reference sequence). The CDR3 is CASSWTGGDTQYF. CDR3 in DNA: TGTGCCAGCAGCTGGACAGGGGGGGATACGCAGTATTTT.

The gene calls are TRBV30 and TRBJ1-4, with TRBD1 matching over 7 bases. This CDR3 region has 12 residues. Germline lookup yields CDR1 GTSNPN and CDR2 SVGIG (reference sequence). After removal of 0 bases from V and 8 bases from J, the junction contained 0 bases not matched to a gene. The CDR3 here is CAWSVQGEKLFF. CDR3 nucleotides: TGTGCCTGGAGTGTACAGGGGGAAAAACTGTTTTTT.

V usage is TRBV29-1 and J usage is TRBJ1-2; 8 bases match TRBD1. This CDR3 spans 14 amino acids. Trimming took 4 bases from V and 0 from J; bases not matched to a gene: 4. Germline CDR1 SQVTM, CDR2 ANQGSEA. The CDR3 here is CSVGDRPANYGYTF. DNA of the CDR3: TGCAGCGTTGGGGACAGGCCAGCTAACTATGGCTACACCTTC.

For the CDR3, the DNA is TGTGCCAGCAGCGTAGAGTTGGGGGGCACTGAAGCTTTCTTT. Translating gives CASSVELGGTEAFF. V and J are TRBV9 and TRBJ1-1; D might be TRBD1 (5 bases). Germline V gene sequence: CDR1 SGDLS, CDR2 YYNGEE. With 0 bases removed from V and 4 bases from J, the gap between germline ends came to 10 bases. There are 14 residues in the CDR3.

The chain employs TRBV16 and TRBJ1-1; a weak D match, TRBD1 (5 bases). Germline V gene data show CDR1 as KGHSY and CDR2 as FQNENV. Trimming took off 3 bases at V and 2 bases at J, with 13 bases between the two ends. The CDR3 is 15 amino acids. CDR3 residues: CASSQPTGYNTEAFF. CDR3 in DNA: TGTGCCAGCAGCCAGCCCACAGGTTATAACACTGAAGCTTTCTTT.

This clone was observed many times. The chain is built from TRBV4-1 and TRBJ1-1; no clear D gene. Deletions cut 6 bases from V and 0 bases from J, with 11 bases between. The CDR3 runs to 14 residues. Germline CDR1 and CDR2: MGHRA and YSYEKL. CDR3 in amino acids: CASRGRTMNTEAFF. CDR3 sequence (DNA): TGCGCCAGCAGGGGAAGGACTATGAACACTGAAGCTTTCTTT.

The V gene is TRBV6-2 or TRBV6-3, the J gene TRBJ2-5, with D hard to call. Deletions cut 4 bases from V and 3 bases from J, with 6 bases between. CDR3 length: 12 residues. Germline V CDR1 and CDR2: MNHEY, SVGEGT. The CDR3 nucleotides are TGTGCCAGCAGTTCCAGGAAAGAGACCCAGTACTTC. Translated, it gives CASSSRKETQYF.

The chain has TRBV20-1 and TRBJ1-2, with 8 bases identical to TRBD1. Trimming cost V 3 bases and J 4 bases; bases outside gene matches: 19. Per the germline V gene, CDR1 is DFQATT and CDR2 is SNEGSKA (reference sequence). The CDR3 sequence is 18 residues long. The CDR3 loop reads CSASERGLGTGYIYGYTF. The DNA for the CDR3 is TGCAGTGCTAGTGAACGAGGTCTCGGGACAGGCTATATCTATGGCTACACCTTC.

V and J are TRBV6-2 or TRBV6-3 and TRBJ1-1, with a tentative D call TRBD1 (5 bases). Trimming shortened V by 5 bases and J by 1 base, and 11 bases separated the two germline ends. Looked up from germline, CDR1 is MNHEY and CDR2 is SVGEGT. The CDR3 totals 14 residues. CDR3 amino acids: CASSDLGQNTEAFF. In nucleotides, the CDR3 is TGTGCCAGCAGTGACCTGGGGCAGAACACTGAAGCTTTCTTT.

This chain links TRBV11-2 with TRBJ2-1, with D maybe TRBD1 (6 bases). Germline assignment: CDR1 SGHAT and CDR2 FQNNGV. Trimming took 2 bases from V and 11 from J, leaving 10 bases between them. The CDR3 length is 12 residues. The CDR3 DNA is TGTGCCAGCAGCTTATCGAGGGGGAAGCAGTTCTTC. It specifies CASSLSRGKQFF. Supplemented by reference TRBV11-2 and TRBJ2-1, the full variable domain reads EAGVAQSPRYKIIEKRQSVAFWCNPISGHATLYWYQQILGQGPKLLIQFQNNGVVDDSQLPKDRFSAERLKGVDSTLKIQPAKLEDSAVYLCASSLSRGKQFFGPGTRLTVL.

This clone came up a few times. The V and J genes are TRBV13 and TRBJ1-1; 9 bases are shared with TRBD1. Trimming took 4 bases from V and 8 from J; bases not matched to a gene: 5. CDR3 size: 13 residues. Per the germline V gene, CDR1 is PRHDT and CDR2 is FYEKMQ (reference sequence). In nucleotides, the CDR3 is TGTGCCAGCAGCTACGGACAGGGGTGGGAAGCTTTCTTT. Translated: CASSYGQGWEAFF.

The chain recombines TRBV6-5 with TRBJ1-2, with TRBD1 identical over 9 bases. V was pared by 2 bases and J by 5 bases, with 9 bases of the junction left unmatched. Germline V gene data show CDR1 as MNHEY and CDR2 as SVGAGI. CDR3 size: 16 residues. The CDR3: CASSYLETGGDYGYTF. The CDR3 DNA sequence: TGTGCCAGCAGTTACCTGGAGACAGGGGGGGATTATGGCTACACCTTC.